This TCR beta chain was obtained from a study of tumor-infiltrating lymphocytes in primary liver carcinoma. Study-wide findings and caveats: Tumor region pairs showed greater overlap than either tumor-adjacent or tumor-blood pairs did. The study found a significantly higher top-250-clone fraction in tumors than in blood (p = 0.039).

On this clonotype: Its antigen is undetermined. Relative to the germline gene, one junction end is altered; a read error may explain this.

TCR beta cDNA was prepared out of roughly 520 ng total RNA by means of a constant-region primer. Libraries for TCR beta were built through three nested multiplex PCR rounds, which together made up a slightly modified ARM-PCR procedure. TRBV1-TRBV30 forward primers paired with a C-beta reverse primer drove the first two PCR rounds, around 9 cycles each. TCRdb analysed the multiplex PCR reads with MiXCR anew, one entry per CDR3 protein. The top ten hold 29% of the sample, which has 44,000 or so distinct CDR3 sequences, less than 75% seen once. The CDR3 contains 12 residues. Germline CDR1 reads PRHDT; CDR2 reads FYEKMQ (reference sequence). Co-extraction of RNA and DNA was performed on roughly 20-33 mg of unsorted bulk tissue.

The chain is built from TRBV13 and TRBJ2-1, with D perhaps given as TRBD1 or TRBD2 (5 bases each). The sequence came from a man aged 40-55 years with primary liver carcinoma and hepatitis B virus infection. The sample comprised liver tumor tissue from sampling region 5. Subset indicated: tumor region T5, tumor centre. The CDR3, as DNA: TGTGCCATCAGCTTAGAGGGGTCTGAACAGTTCTTC. It codes for CAISLEGSEQFF.